Listed below are T cell receptor beta chains from one sample, sequenced in a study of blood T cell repertoires in COVID-19. Assay: immunoSEQ multiplex PCR; the TCRdb copy retains only in-frame clones and omits some. The table includes approximately 66,000 clones, roughly nine tenths detected once. The specimen sequenced was peripheral blood. The receptor source for this set is a man aged 60-69 years with acute or convalescent COVID-19. Both conserved end residues are part of each CDR3. A D gene is named only where the DNA matches it firmly. Not all rows give a size; the values are once, few, many and, for expanded clones, a class.

J gene,V gene,D gene,clone size,CDR3 DNA,CDR3 protein
TRBJ1-6,TRBV7-6,-,-,TGTGCCAGCAGCTTACAGGGGTCTTCACCCCTCCACTTT,CASSLQGSSPLHF
TRBJ2-3,TRBV6-5,TRBD1,-,TGTGCCAGCCGGACAGGGGGCGTAGATACGCAGTATTTT,CASRTGGVDTQYF
TRBJ2-1,TRBV18,TRBD1,-,TGTGCCAGCTCACCCAACAGGGGGATCAATGAGCAGTTCTTC,CASSPNRGINEQFF
TRBJ1-2,TRBV29-1,-,-,TGCAGCGTTGAGGCAGGGAGGGGCGGCTACACCTTC,CSVEAGRGGYTF
TRBJ2-7,TRBV11-1,TRBD1,-,TGTGCCAGCAGCACAGTCGACAGGGATTACGAGCAGTACTTC,CASSTVDRDYEQYF
TRBJ2-3,TRBV3-1/TRBV3-2,TRBD2,-,TGTGCCAGCAGCCCCAGTATTAGCGGGGGCACAGATACGCAGTATTTT,CASSPSISGGTDTQYF
TRBJ2-2,TRBV18,TRBD1,-,TGTGCCAGCTCACTGGACAGGGCGGAATACACCGGGGAGCTGTTTTTT,CASSLDRAEYTGELFF
TRBJ1-2,TRBV13,TRBD1,once,TGTGCCAGCAGCTTAACGGGGACAGCAATTTACTATGGCTACACCTTC,CASSLTGTAIYYGYTF
TRBJ2-7,TRBV27,TRBD1,-,TGTGCCAGCAGAAAGGACAGGGGGCCCTACGAGCAGTACTTC,CASRKDRGPYEQYF
TRBJ1-1,TRBV5-1,-,-,TGCGCCAGCAGCCTCGACAGGACTGAAGCTTTCTTT,CASSLDRTEAFF